These T cell receptor beta chains were read from a single sample in a study of CD8 T cells in ankylosing spondylitis. One entry per CDR3 protein, called by TCRdb with MiXCR from the 5' RACE reads. The sample lists under 950,000 distinct CDR3 sequences; around 20% were seen once. The sample was blood, either unsorted or a sorted T cell fraction (not recorded which). Source of these receptors: a male donor with ankylosing spondylitis. Each CDR3 is given with its conserved first and last residue. The D gene is left open where the match is weak. Only part of the rows carry a size: once, few, many, or a class if the clone is expanded.

d_call cdr3_length clone_size j_call v_call cdr3_aa cdr3_nt
TRBD2 14 few TRBJ2-7 TRBV7-9 CASSYGGGAYEQYF TGTGCCAGCAGCTACGGCGGGGGGGCCTACGAGCAGTACTTC
TRBD2 18 few TRBJ2-1 TRBV24-1 CATSDLPGSGRVTNEQFF TGTGCCACCAGTGATTTGCCGGGTAGCGGGAGGGTAACCAATGAGCAGTTCTTC
NA 16 many TRBJ1-6 TRBV12-3/TRBV12-4 CASSLGGTGVNSPLHF TGTGCCAGCAGTTTAGGGGGCACAGGAGTAAATTCACCCCTCCACTTT
NA 15 NA TRBJ2-5 TRBV27 CASSYDNEYQETQYF TGTGCCAGCAGTTACGACAACGAGTACCAAGAGACCCAGTACTTC
TRBD1 15 NA TRBJ1-5 TRBV11-2 CASSKGTGGHQPQHF TGTGCCAGCAGCAAGGGGACAGGGGGCCATCAGCCCCAGCATTTT
TRBD1 15 NA TRBJ2-7 TRBV12-3/TRBV12-4 CASRQGQGEGYEQYF TGTGCCAGCAGGCAGGGACAGGGGGAGGGATACGAGCAGTACTTC
TRBD2 16 NA TRBJ2-1 TRBV4-1 CASSQVSGGPGNEQFF TGCGCCAGCAGCCAAGTCTCGGGAGGGCCTGGGAATGAGCAGTTCTTC
TRBD1 16 few TRBJ2-3 TRBV4-3 CASSQTGGAGTDTQYF TGCGCCAGCAGCCAGACAGGGGGCGCGGGCACAGATACGCAGTATTTT
NA 14 NA TRBJ2-7 TRBV6-2/TRBV6-3 CASSYSGSRNEQYF TGTGCCAGCAGTTATTCCGGGAGCAGAAACGAGCAGTACTTC
NA 15 NA TRBJ1-2 TRBV5-1 CASSLRSGGEYGYTF TGCGCCAGCAGCTTGAGGTCGGGGGGCGAGTATGGCTACACCTTC
TRBD2 16 few TRBJ2-7 TRBV7-8 CASSSYGSGRGGEQYF TGTGCCAGCAGCTCTTATGGGTCAGGTCGGGGGGGAGAGCAGTACTTC
NA 15 NA TRBJ1-2 TRBV7-2 CASRGAGKAKYGYTF TGTGCCAGCAGAGGGGCAGGGAAGGCAAAGTATGGCTACACCTTC
TRBD2 16 NA TRBJ2-1 TRBV11-1 CASSNLGRGSGNEQFF TGTGCCAGCAGCAATCTCGGGAGGGGTTCAGGAAATGAGCAGTTCTTC
NA 14 NA TRBJ2-3 TRBV7-9 CASSPTGFTDTQYF TGTGCCAGCAGCCCCACAGGATTCACAGATACGCAGTATTTT
TRBD1 14 NA TRBJ2-5 TRBV30 CAWSGQGGEKTQYF TGTGCCTGGAGCGGACAGGGGGGAGAGAAGACCCAGTACTTC
NA 17 few TRBJ1-3 TRBV6-5 CASSYRSLGKAGNTIYF TGTGCCAGCAGTTACCGCAGTCTCGGGAAGGCTGGAAACACCATATATTTT
NA 14 NA TRBJ1-6 TRBV10-3 CASSFGRNNSPLHF TGTGCCAGCTCCTTCGGACGGAATAATTCACCCCTCCACTTT
TRBD2 14 NA TRBJ2-1 TRBV29-1 CSVELAGFLREQFF TGCAGCGTTGAACTAGCGGGGTTTCTCCGTGAGCAGTTCTTC